This T cell receptor (beta chain) was recovered during a study of cytomegalovirus exposure and HLA in healthy donors. Study in general: Earlier results showed roughly 110 million unique TCR beta sequences derived from about 179 million T cells.

This clone was counted once. As yet, its antigen is unknown. Amplification used 60 Vbeta primers and 13 Jbeta primers. The protocol was immunoSEQ multiplex PCR, while the TCRdb copy is restricted to in-frame clones and leaves out a portion. The data contain some 110,000 clones, about 70% of them singletons. Study results and limitations: Across donors, most TCRs were seen rarely, yet some public ones were widespread.

V lost 0 bases and J 6 bases, leaving 9 bases between the germline ends. The CDR3 length is 12 residues. Looked up from germline, CDR1 is GTSNPN and CDR2 is SVGIG (reference sequence). The chain links TRBV30 to TRBJ2-7; D might be TRBD1 (5 bases). This TCR derives from a man between 25 and 39 years old in good health and CMV-seronegative. Sequenced material: PBMCs. CDR3 in amino acids: CAWSVKGIEQYF. The CDR3 nucleotides read TGTGCCTGGAGTGTAAAGGGGATCGAGCAGTACTTC.